This T cell receptor (beta chain) was profiled in a study of blood T cell repertoires in COVID-19. Study overall: Researchers got acute and convalescent COVID-19 samples from the United States, Italy and Spain. PBMCs, B-cell-depleted T cells, or T cells were the source of the cDNA or gDNA that made up the material.

Original processing methods: How many nucleated cells were present was estimated from reference gene primer amplification. The repertoire was sequenced with immunoSEQ multiplex PCR; TCRdb's copy has only in-frame clones and lacks some. The V and J calls and the clone size are those of that table, but D and trimming were determined from the DNA. The sample yields a few hundred thousand clones, roughly 88% seen once. Followed longitudinally, the Seattle patients had been enrolled during active infection. The V and J ends lost 4 bases and 0 bases respectively, with 13 bases between them. The length of the CDR3 is 15 residues. Germline CDR1 is SGHRS and CDR2 is YFSETQ.

Material: peripheral blood. This receptor was taken from a man aged 50 or older with COVID-19, enrolled during active disease. This chain uses TRBV5-1 with TRBJ1-2; D may be TRBD1 (5 bases). The CDR3 reads CASSQTQQANYGYTF. For the CDR3, the DNA is TGCGCCAGCAGCCAAACCCAACAGGCTAACTATGGCTACACCTTC. Filled out from reference TRBV5-1 and TRBJ1-2, the complete variable domain reads KAGVTQTPRYLIKTRGQQVTLSCSPISGHRSVSWYQQTPGQGLQFLFEYFSETQRNKGNFPGRFSGRQFSNSRSEMNVSTLELGDSALYLCASSQTQQANYGYTFGSGTRLTVV.